This T cell receptor (beta chain) is drawn from a study of cytomegalovirus exposure and HLA in healthy donors. The study's findings and limits: In vitro assays verified that a few CMV-associated chains recognized CMV antigens specifically.

Trimming cost V 6 bases and J 1 base, with 9 bases left between them. This CDR3 has 13 residues. CDR1 and CDR2 (germline): LNHNV, YYDKDF (reference sequence). With 60 Vbeta and 13 Jbeta primers, the PCR was carried out. Assay used: immunoSEQ multiplex PCR; TCRdb lists only in-frame clones, some missing. The sample lists 150,000 or so clones; around 78% were seen once. Comments on this clone: Its antigen remains unidentified.

This TCR was recovered from a woman between 35 and 50 years old in good health and CMV-seronegative. The specimen sequenced was PBMCs. The J gene is TRBJ1-1, the V gene TRBV15; no reliable D call. In nucleotides, the CDR3 is TGTGCCACCAGTACCAACAGGAACACTGAAGCTTTCTTT. It is translated as CATSTNRNTEAFF.